Given below is one TCR beta chain in context. Its antigen is as yet unknown. This specimen belongs to a study of identical twins. Study-wide results and limits: Twin pairs' shared out-of-frame alpha sequences were enriched in low generation probability.

The CDR3 contains 13 residues. Looked up from germline, CDR1 is SGDLS and CDR2 is YYNGEE. V trimming: 3 bases; J trimming: 6 bases; junction bases outside the gene matches: 1. TCRdb re-derived calls from the 5' RACE reads in MiXCR, one entry per CDR3 protein. The profile covers a few hundred thousand distinct CDR3 sequences, with roughly an eighth appearing a single time and 7.2% taken by the ten largest. This sample also appeared in a second study, on yellow fever vaccine responses in identical twins. From that study: A vaccine T cell response that seemed partly convergent and partly personalized was reported in twins.

Sequencing input: CD8+ T cells sorted from blood. The origin of this receptor is a woman aged 18-29 years in good health. V gene TRBV9 combines with J gene TRBJ1-2; 11 bases agree with TRBD1. The CDR3 DNA sequence: TGTGCCAGCAGCGCGGGACAGGGGGATGGCTACACCTTC. It encodes CASSAGQGDGYTF.